This TCR beta chain was recovered during a study of cytomegalovirus exposure and HLA in healthy donors (dated by TCRdb to 2016 to 2017). In the study overall: An earlier analysis of under 600 of the donors reported roughly 270 Gb of sequence data and approximately 110 million unique TCR beta sequences from some 180 million T cells. Approximately 310 gigabases of sequencing data and around 85 million unique TCR sequences made up an early release that covered approximately 700 HLA-typed donors. Of the roughly 390 genotyped donors, 75% to 85% were placed in the genetic ancestry cluster associated with self-reported Caucasian donors. The study aimed to test whether cataloging public T cell receptors could reveal signatures of past pathogen exposure. The T cell repertoires of under 750 subjects were profiled by immunosequencing and related to cytomegalovirus serostatus. Besides the first cohort of 666 subjects, a separate validation cohort made up of around 120 different subjects was used. To predict cytomegalovirus infection status, the study brought together high-throughput TCR immunosequencing, statistical association of individual TCRs with disease status, and machine learning. To study patterns of TCR occurrence, a later analysis re-analyzed previously published TCR beta repertoires from 650 to 750 donors and added high-resolution HLA genotyping. Rather than drawing on any new phenotypic data, the later analysis identified candidate immune exposures from TCR beta sequences and the way those sequences occurred across donors. In an earlier analysis of roughly 580 of the donors, high-throughput TCR beta sequencing was used to judge whether each TCR beta V gene segment behaved as functional or pseudogenic. Donor age, sex, ethnicity and CMV serostatus were compiled alongside the repertoire data. A later genetic analysis took genome-wide SNP genotypes for about three fifths of the 666 donors and used that subset as a discovery cohort. All discovery cohort repertoires had been generated on a single sequencing platform. Both class I and class II loci were covered by HLA typing, at four-digit resolution. Typing coverage differed by locus: A, B, C, DRB1 and DQB1 were typed in about 620-640 donors, DQA1 in 500 to 550, DPA1 in some 600, and DPB1 in around 490. Roughly 5 DR-DQ haplotypes were handled as single units for association and clustering, since linkage in the cohort was strong. Among some 410 genotyped donors of the cohort, an average of roughly 230,000 unique TCR beta nucleotide sequences was sequenced per donor, of which about 19% were non-productive. Paper-wide results and their limitations: It was suggested by the authors that the approach could potentially be generalized to other disease states and immunological phenotypes. According to a later analysis, TCR association rates differed among HLA loci, with DRB1 alleles showing the most associated TCRs and HLA-C alleles showing the fewest. In a later analysis, most CMV-associated TCR beta chains were found to appear HLA-restricted, with HLA associations seemingly driven largely by CMV exposure. Strong co-occurrence of HLA alleles, especially DR and DQ, made assigning TCR associations to individual alleles difficult. Because counts were too low, about 15 rarely observed V segments, including chromosome 9 orphons, were left out of the earlier analysis of a few hundred of the donors. While some public TCRs were present in many individuals, most TCR sequences turned up only very rarely across donors. Cytomegalovirus status was reported to be diagnosed by the classifier with high specificity and sensitivity in both the original and validation cohorts. In this cohort, only TCR beta chains were sequenced, and detectable features were limited by the absence of alpha or paired-chain data. Presence/absence analyses assumed roughly uniform sequencing depth across donors, an assumption that may not hold. The study gave a list of about 150 TCR beta chains associated with cytomegalovirus. HLA typing was unavailable for some donors at each locus, so association tests used only the typed subset. Compared with equally common non-associated chains, HLA-associated TCR beta chains in a later analysis were more clonally expanded and had lower generation probabilities. A further reported finding was that TCR beta sequences accurately predicted the HLA-A and HLA-B alleles for most subjects in the first cohort. According to a later analysis, parvovirus B19, influenza, CMV and Epstein-Barr virus appeared linked to several top co-occurrence clusters. Some IMGT-functional V segments, including TRBV6-2 and TRBV6-3, could not be distinguished by the 87-base-pair reads and were therefore excluded. In vitro tests confirmed that three of the cytomegalovirus-associated TCR beta chains recognize cytomegalovirus antigens. A later genetic analysis reported fewer N-insertions in productive TCRs among donors in an Asian-associated ancestry cluster than the roughly 700-donor mean. For the cohort, immune exposure information was limited to CMV serostatus. In a later analysis, 15,000 to 20,000 TCR beta sequences were associated with specific HLA alleles at a false discovery rate of 0.05. In a later genetic analysis, a missense DCLRE1C variant was associated with V-gene and J-gene trimming of TCR beta chains, and the association was replicated in an independent cohort. A group of highly shared sequence variants was considered likely to be a technical artifact of the sequencing pipeline. Linkage disequilibrium might explain the correlated functional status among segregating V segments, but an unknown experimental factor could not be ruled out. In an earlier analysis of several hundred of the donors, most TCR beta V segments were observed in productive rearrangements about 90% or about 30% of the time, broadly matching IMGT annotations.

As concerns this clone: What antigen it recognizes has not been identified. No base qualities exist here, and no much larger clone lies one base off it.

From a lookup of the germline V gene (reference sequence), CDR1 and CDR2 are LNHDA and SQIVND. V is reduced by 0 bases and J by 6 bases, leaving a spacing of 12 bases between them. The CDR3 runs 15 amino acids, cysteine and phenylalanine included. The kept DNA is CDR3 alone, 45 bases in frame from the first base. The cohort comprised approximately 700 healthy bone marrow donors. At the time of sampling, all cohort members were nominally healthy, though unrecorded immune exposures were likely present. The donor tested CMV seropositive, placing the donor among the approximately 310 seropositive members of the cohort. Every donor gave a peripheral blood sample, and the peripheral blood mononuclear cells from that sample were used for TCR beta sequencing. Genomic DNA extraction from the blood cell samples was performed with the Qiagen DNeasy Blood Extraction Kit. To prepare the library, the immunoSEQ multiplex PCR assay was applied. A mixture of 60 forward primers for TCR Vbeta segments and 13 reverse primers for TCR Jbeta segments was used in the multiplex PCR. The CDR3 region of rearranged TCR beta genes was amplified from genomic DNA with a multiplex PCR assay. On the Illumina HiSeq System, the amplified TCR beta libraries were sequenced as 87-base-pair reads. Per the original workflow: A later analysis counted approximately 84 million unique TCR beta chains across the 550 to 750 repertoires, and around 9.9 million of these chains were shared by at least two donors. To remove PCR and sequencing errors, raw reads were error-corrected and collapsed into unique sequences using a nearest-neighbor algorithm that merged closely related sequences. V, D and J gene segments were assigned by aligning CDR3 sequences to IMGT reference sequences. For a sequence to be retained, at least a six-nucleotide match to both a V gene segment and a J gene segment was required. Rearrangements were classified as productive when the CDR3 lacked stop codons and remained in frame with V and J, and all other rearrangements were classified as non-productive. CDR3 was defined according to IMGT convention as the region running from the second conserved V-encoded cysteine to the conserved J-encoded phenylalanine. Sequences without an unambiguous match to a single V gene segment were excluded from the earlier analysis of almost 600 of the donors. An earlier analysis of several hundred of the donors called V segments functional above 56.7% productive rearrangements and segregating when the between-donor standard deviation exceeded 5%. A statistical classification framework was developed to diagnose cytomegalovirus status using the catalog of TCR beta chain sequences. V and J gene assignment, in a later analysis, came from comparing TCR nucleotide sequences with IMGT/GENE-DB human TR gene sequences. A later analysis assigned CDR3 sequences and most-parsimonious VDJ recombination scenarios with the TCRdist pipeline. In a later analysis, every TCR beta chain was defined by the combination of its CDR3 amino acid sequence and its V-gene family, and reads without a unique V-gene family were dropped. A later analysis removed 550 to 700 highly shared, low-generation-probability nucleotide sequences to deal with suspected cross-contamination and a sequencing artifact. In a later analysis, a clonal expansion index was calculated for each public chain from normalized within-repertoire ranks of inferred template counts. In a later analysis, generation probabilities were computed using a VDJ recombination model fitted to out-of-frame rearrangements, and the results were checked against IGoR. In a later analysis, TCR-TCR, TCR-HLA and TCR-CMV co-occurrence was scored with hypergeometric tests, and a repertoire-size bias correction was applied to TCR pairs. To estimate false discovery rates, a later analysis permuted the HLA or CMV assignments 20 times. In a later analysis, co-occurring TCRs were grouped using DBSCAN, and TCRdist sequence similarity was added for clustering within HLA-allele-positive subsets. Repertoires with fewer than 30,000 or more than 120,000 public chains were left out of co-occurrence clustering, as were about 5 repertoires with anomalous nucleotide sharing. The source is immuneACCESS, and TCRdb retained only in-frame sequences with V and J called. Part of the clones is not carried over; for the studies checked, unresolved V genes explain less than half of this, and the remainder is unexplained. From that table come the V and J calls and clone size; the DNA was used to work out D and trimming. The sample table lists some 220,000 clones, 77% of them with a count of one. The ten largest clones add up to around 2.9% of the sample.

The sequence was collected from a woman in her sixties in good health and CMV-seropositive. The sequenced material came from PBMCs. The sequence links TRBV19 to TRBJ1-5; TRBD1 might be the D gene, on 6 matching bases. The CDR3 is CASSIEGDILQPQHF. The DNA sequence reads TGTGCCAGTAGTATAGAGGGGGACATCCTTCAGCCCCAGCATTTT.